These T cell receptor beta chains were read from a single sample in a study of cytotoxic CD8 clonotypes in ibrutinib-treated CLL. Repertoires were generated with immunoSEQ multiplex PCR, while TCRdb's copy carries only in-frame clones and drops some. The table has approximately 190,000 clones, about four fifths seen once. The source was PBMCs, collected after 12 months of ibrutinib treatment. Receptors were obtained from a human donor with chronic lymphocytic leukemia. Each CDR3 is given with its conserved first and last residue.

CDR3aa: CASISSGRWADTQYF
v_gene: TRBV2
j_gene: TRBJ2-3

CDR3aa: CASSPRDTFEAFF
v_gene: TRBV11-2
j_gene: TRBJ1-1

CDR3aa: CASSALGQKGTYSNQPQHF
v_gene: TRBV6-1
j_gene: TRBJ1-5

CDR3aa: CASSLDGQPQHF
v_gene: TRBV7-8
j_gene: TRBJ1-5

CDR3aa: CASSPSFASYEQYF
v_gene: TRBV6-6
j_gene: TRBJ2-7

CDR3aa: CASSFAGDYNEQFF
v_gene: TRBV28
j_gene: TRBJ2-1

CDR3aa: CASSFKAGGETQYF
v_gene: TRBV14
j_gene: TRBJ2-5

CDR3aa: CASSEAPTGLQHF
v_gene: TRBV6-1
j_gene: TRBJ1-5

CDR3aa: CASRISGTQNEKLFF
v_gene: TRBV6-4
j_gene: TRBJ1-4

CDR3aa: CASSPGGAGSTEAFF
v_gene: TRBV6-1
j_gene: TRBJ1-1

CDR3aa: CASSFISDDYTF
v_gene: TRBV5-4
j_gene: TRBJ1-2

CDR3aa: CASSLNLVGVEAFF
v_gene: TRBV13
j_gene: TRBJ1-1

CDR3aa: CASSYSVLQGISEAFF
v_gene: TRBV6-5
j_gene: TRBJ1-1

CDR3aa: CASSQDSPSVWYQETQYF
v_gene: TRBV4-1
j_gene: TRBJ2-5

CDR3aa: CASSVGEGRSGNEQFF
v_gene: TRBV9
j_gene: TRBJ2-1

CDR3aa: CASSVYEGGSYEQYF
v_gene: TRBV13
j_gene: TRBJ2-7

CDR3aa: CASSDYTGDGYTF
v_gene: TRBV6-1
j_gene: TRBJ1-2

CDR3aa: CASSQDHANEQFF
v_gene: TRBV4-2
j_gene: TRBJ2-1

CDR3aa: CASIAAHSGELFF
v_gene: TRBV6-1
j_gene: TRBJ2-2

CDR3aa: CATSRDPRAGEQYF
v_gene: TRBV15
j_gene: TRBJ2-7

CDR3aa: CASSRGRDRFYEQYF
v_gene: TRBV5-1
j_gene: TRBJ2-7

CDR3aa: CASSGWTVDTEAFF
v_gene: TRBV25-1
j_gene: TRBJ1-1

CDR3aa: CASSDGASGNSYEQYF
v_gene: TRBV10-2
j_gene: TRBJ2-7

CDR3aa: CASSLGGVALETQYF
v_gene: TRBV5-1
j_gene: TRBJ2-3

CDR3aa: CASIGGLAGHEQYF
v_gene: TRBV2
j_gene: TRBJ2-7

CDR3aa: CASSFGSDTQYF
v_gene: TRBV5-1
j_gene: TRBJ2-3

CDR3aa: CASSFWENYGYTF
v_gene: TRBV5-4
j_gene: TRBJ1-2

CDR3aa: CASGLVLGSGYTDTQYF
v_gene: TRBV12-5
j_gene: TRBJ2-3

CDR3aa: CASSPLSETQYF
v_gene: TRBV7-8
j_gene: TRBJ2-5

CDR3aa: CASSLNRGPAYEQYF
v_gene: TRBV11-2
j_gene: TRBJ2-7

CDR3aa: CASSKTASPNYGYTF
v_gene: TRBV21-1
j_gene: TRBJ1-2

CDR3aa: CASGKGQGGNQPQHF
v_gene: TRBV4-1
j_gene: TRBJ1-5

CDR3aa: CASSLDRSNYGYTF
v_gene: TRBV11-2
j_gene: TRBJ1-2

CDR3aa: CASSLVGLAGSNEQFF
v_gene: TRBV7-8
j_gene: TRBJ2-1

CDR3aa: CASSGPGTGGSQPQHF
v_gene: TRBV19
j_gene: TRBJ1-5

CDR3aa: CASSYPPVDTQYF
v_gene: TRBV6-5
j_gene: TRBJ2-3